The present T cell receptor (beta chain) was sequenced within a study of cytomegalovirus exposure and HLA in healthy donors. PCR used 60 Vbeta primers and 13 Jbeta primers. Clones were sequenced by immunoSEQ multiplex PCR, and TCRdb holds only the in-frame ones, with some missing. The repertoire shows about 130,000 clones; the top ten hold approximately 1.6%. Study results and limitations: Within a later analysis, the majority of CMV-associated TCR beta chains appeared HLA-restricted. Productive status was seen about 87% or about 30% of the time for most TCR beta V segments in an earlier analysis. HLA alleles were associated with 15,000 to 20,000 TCR beta sequences in a later analysis at 0.05 false discovery rate.

Germline V gives CDR1 SGHRS, CDR2 YFSETQ. CDR3 length equals 17 residues. Germline trimming cut 0 bases from V and 1 base from J; bases unmatched to any gene: 9. In regard to this clone: Its antigen is unknown.

V usage is TRBV5-1 and J usage is TRBJ2-7, with 8 bases aligning to TRBD1. Input material: PBMCs. This receptor was taken from a woman in her thirties or forties in good health and CMV-seropositive. The CDR3 region has the DNA TGCGCCAGCAGCTTGGCCGTCGACAGGGGAAATTCCTACGAGCAGTACTTC. This translates into CASSLAVDRGNSYEQYF.